The 4 T cell receptor beta chains listed next were all sequenced from one sample in a study of blood T cell repertoires in COVID-19. Here immunoSEQ multiplex PCR was the method, and the copy in TCRdb shows in-frame clones only, minus some. The data hold 100,000 to 150,000 clones, with under 85% observed a single time. The sample consisted of peripheral blood. Every receptor here comes from a woman in her sixties or seventies with acute or convalescent COVID-19.

The chain recombines TRBV10-2 with TRBJ1-5; 7 nucleotides align to TRBD1. Germline CDR1 WSHSY, CDR2 SAAADI. Losses at the gene ends were 6 bases for V and 5 bases for J; bases not matched to a gene: 4. The CDR3 is made up of 13 amino acids. CDR3 bases: TGCGCCAGCAGCATTGACAGGGATCAGCCCCAGCATTTT. This gives the protein CASSIDRDQPQHF.

The chain has TRBV6-5 and TRBJ1-5; 9 nucleotides align to TRBD1. Per the germline V gene, CDR1 is MNHEY and CDR2 is SVGAGI. V lost 5 bases and J lost 4; bases outside the gene matches: 6. CDR3 length equals 15 residues. CDR3: CASSPLGQGNQPQHF. CDR3 DNA: TGTGCCAGCAGTCCCCTTGGACAGGGGAATCAGCCCCAGCATTTT.

The chain's CDR3 is CAWSNWAFSTEAFF. As DNA, the CDR3 is TGTGCCTGGAGTAATTGGGCCTTTTCCACTGAAGCTTTCTTT. V and J are TRBV30 and TRBJ1-1; D ambiguous. The CDR3 spans 14 residues. Deletions cut 2 bases from V and 4 bases from J, with 14 bases between. The V gene's germline CDR1 is GTSNPN and CDR2 SVGIG (reference sequence).

This sequence joins TRBV19 and TRBJ1-5; TRBD1 aligns across 8 bases. Trimming cost V 6 bases and J 7 bases; bases outside gene matches: 8. The CDR3 totals 14 residues. Germline values: CDR1 LNHDA, CDR2 SQIVND (reference sequence). In DNA, the CDR3 is TGTGCCAGTAGCCTGGGACAGGCGGCCCAGCCCCAGCATTTT. It is translated as CASSLGQAAQPQHF. The whole variable domain, filled in from reference TRBV19 and TRBJ1-5, reads DGGITQSPKYLFRKEGQNVTLSCEQNLNHDAMYWYRQDPGQGLRLIYYSQIVNDFQKGDIAEGYSVSREKKESFPLTVTSAQKNPTAFYLCASSLGQAAQPQHFGDGTRLSIL.